This TCR beta chain was profiled in a study of T-cell memory formation after mild COVID-19. On the study more broadly: In these data, TCR clusters were largely donor specific. Study-level points and caveats: Whether day 37 second-wave clones are SARS-CoV-2-specific was not confirmed. Contracting clones from day 15 to 85 had balanced CD4/CD8; later expanders favoured CD4+.

This clonotype was detected a few times. The antigen is undetermined. The length of the CDR3 is 16 residues. 5'RACE primed from the constant segment yielded TCR alpha and TCR beta cDNA libraries bearing sample barcodes and UMIs. TCRdb recomputed calls from the 5' RACE reads with MiXCR, one row per CDR3 protein. The table has around 310,000 distinct CDR3 sequences, 20% to 25% seen once. The V call is TRBV21-1, the J call TRBJ2-5; TRBD2 is the table's D call and was not checked against the DNA. TRBV21-1 is labeled a pseudogene. The receptor's source is a man younger than 35 who had mild COVID-19 (a few samples of this study predate the infection). Cell type and time point are not known. Sample: PBMCs or a T cell subset sorted from them (not recorded which). Written as DNA, the CDR3 is TGTGCCAGCAGCAAAGTGAAGAGGGCGTCGGCAGAGACCCAGTACTTC. Protein: CASSKVKRASAETQYF.